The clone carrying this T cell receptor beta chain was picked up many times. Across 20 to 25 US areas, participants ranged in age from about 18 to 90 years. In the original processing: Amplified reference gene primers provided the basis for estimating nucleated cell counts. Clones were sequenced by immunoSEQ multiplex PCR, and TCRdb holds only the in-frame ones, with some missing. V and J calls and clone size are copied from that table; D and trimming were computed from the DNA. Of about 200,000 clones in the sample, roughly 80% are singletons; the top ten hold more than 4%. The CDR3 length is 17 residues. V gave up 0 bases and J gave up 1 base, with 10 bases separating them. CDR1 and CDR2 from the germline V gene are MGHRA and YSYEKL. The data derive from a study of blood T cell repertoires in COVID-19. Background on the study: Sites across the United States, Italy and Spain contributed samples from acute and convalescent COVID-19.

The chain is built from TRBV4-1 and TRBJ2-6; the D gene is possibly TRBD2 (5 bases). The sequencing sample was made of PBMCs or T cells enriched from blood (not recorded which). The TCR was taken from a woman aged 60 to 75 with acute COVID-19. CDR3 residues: CASSQEKRFSGANVLTF. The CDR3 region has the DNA TGCGCCAGCAGCCAAGAGAAGCGGTTTTCTGGGGCCAACGTCCTGACTTTC.